This TCR beta chain was captured by sequencing in a study of shared clonotypes between healthy human individuals. In the study overall: The cohort comprised a couple of women and a few men. Their ages spanned 18 to 49 years. Findings of the study overall: It was expected that sequencing depth would affect clonotype sharing among donors. In this cohort, only blood was sampled, and tissue repertoires likely differ.

Concerning this clone: Its antigen is not identified.

The method was immunoSEQ multiplex PCR; TCRdb's version includes in-frame clones alone and lacks a portion of them. The top ten clones hold less than 1.5% of a sample with under 2,000,000 clones, just under 95% of them seen once. Terminally differentiated effector memory CD45RA+ cells were excluded from the naive CD8 cells, which were CD45RO-negative and positively selected for CCR7. Every one of the donors was a Caucasian adult that lived in Nashville, Tennessee. The CDR3 runs 16 residues. Germline CDR1 and CDR2: MGHDK and SYGVNS. The V end lost 1 base, the J end lost 4 bases, and 16 bases lay between the germline ends.

Sequencing was performed on naive CD8+ T cells sorted from blood. This clonotype was obtained from a young man in good health. This chain joins TRBV25-1 and TRBJ2-5; D may be TRBD2 (6 bases). CDR3 in DNA: TGTGCCAGCAGTGAATGGGGGGTTGGGACGCGAGAGACCCAGTACTTC. Protein: CASSEWGVGTRETQYF. Filled out from reference TRBV25-1 and TRBJ2-5, the complete variable domain reads EADIYQTPRYLVIGTGKKITLECSQTMGHDKMYWYQQDPGMELHLIHYSYGVNSTEKGDLSSESTVSRIRTEHFPLTLESARPSHTSQYLCASSEWGVGTRETQYFGPGTRLLVL.